The entry that follows covers one T cell receptor (beta chain) sequence. The antigen is not known. This sample was taken from a study of cytomegalovirus exposure and HLA in healthy donors. Overall study: Prior work identified some 120 million unique TCR beta sequences in about 179 million T cells. HLA-typed donors contributed about 85 million unique TCRs, which were held in an early data release. Findings and caveats of the study: Presence/absence analyses assumed roughly uniform sequencing depth across donors. The authors later found HLA-associated TCR beta chains more clonally expanded than equally common others.

13 Jbeta primers and 60 Vbeta primers were used for the PCR. TCRdb keeps only in-frame clones here, not all; method: immunoSEQ multiplex PCR. Its table lists around 210,000 clones. V was clipped by 7 bases and J by 0 bases, with 13 bases between them. This CDR3 has 15 residues. Germline-derived CDR1 and CDR2 are MNHNY and SVGAGI (reference sequence). This TCR came from a woman aged 30 to 39 in good health and CMV-seropositive. This chain joins TRBV6-6 and TRBJ2-4, with D possibly matching TRBD2 (6 bases). The specimen was PBMCs. This CDR3 is CASTTGLLAKNIQYF. The CDR3 DNA sequence: TGTGCCAGCACCACGGGACTTCTAGCCAAAAACATTCAGTACTTC.